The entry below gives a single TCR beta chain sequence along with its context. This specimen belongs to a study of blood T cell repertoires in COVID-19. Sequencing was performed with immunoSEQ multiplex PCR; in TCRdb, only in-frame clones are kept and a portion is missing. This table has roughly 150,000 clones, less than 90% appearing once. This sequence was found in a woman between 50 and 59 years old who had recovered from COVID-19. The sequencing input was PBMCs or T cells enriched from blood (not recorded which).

CDR3 nucleotide sequence: TGTGCCAGCCAGGGGGCGGGCTATGGCTACACCTTC. Translation: CASQGAGYGYTF. The chain links TRBV28 to TRBJ1-2; 8 positions agree with TRBD1. The CDR3 runs 12 residues. Germline V gene sequence: CDR1 MDHEN, CDR2 SYDVKM. Trimming cost V 8 bases and J 4 bases; bases outside gene matches: 3.